This TCR beta chain was identified in a study of early T cells in non-severe SARS-CoV-2 infection. Study-wide background: Chains were unpaired, as sequencing was done on bulk RNA from unsorted whole blood. The study's findings and limits: Private and CD4 specificities were missed by VDJdb matching, skewed to anti-spike CD8.

Unique molecular identifiers tagged individual cDNA molecules. One entry per CDR3 protein results from TCRdb running MiXCR on the 5' RACE reads. The sample has 80,000 to 95,000 distinct CDR3 sequences, 12% to 15% seen once. CDR1 and CDR2 from the germline V gene are LNHDA and SQIVND (reference sequence). V was clipped by 5 bases and J by 0 bases; unmatched bases: 18. The length of the CDR3 is 19 residues. This clonotype was seen a handful of times. What it binds is not known. The receptor was derived from an adult who was a healthcare worker with PCR-confirmed SARS-CoV-2 infection or an uninfected control (not recorded which). This sequence joins TRBV19 and TRBJ1-2; 7 bases line up with TRBD1. The source material was whole blood. The CDR3 loop reads CASSLYMGDSEISNYGYTF. The CDR3 nucleotides are TGTGCCAGTAGTCTATACATGGGGGACAGCGAGATCTCTAACTATGGCTACACCTTC.